This TCR beta chain was profiled in a study of blood T cell repertoires in COVID-19. Whole-study context: Acute and convalescent COVID-19 specimens originated in the United States, Italy and Spain. From T cells, B-cell-depleted T cells, or PBMCs came the material, which was cDNA or gDNA.

Original processing methods: The assay estimated nucleated cells by amplifying reference gene primers. Some clones are missing from TCRdb's copy, which holds only in-frame ones; the method was immunoSEQ multiplex PCR. Clone size and V and J calls were adopted from that table, with D and trimming inferred from the DNA. The profile shows 120,000 to 150,000 clones, 80% to 90% of them singletons. Trimming shortened V by 4 bases and J by 2 bases, and 9 bases separated the two germline ends. Per germline, CDR1 MNHEY and CDR2 SMNVEV (reference sequence). The CDR3 has 13 residues. The V gene is TRBV27, the J gene TRBJ2-7; D not certain. The sample consisted of peripheral blood. The clonotype originates from a woman in her 50s with active or convalescent COVID-19. CDR3 amino acids: CASSSTDAYEQYF. Here the CDR3 DNA reads TGTGCCAGCAGTTCAACAGACGCCTACGAGCAGTACTTC.